The subject of this entry is one T cell receptor (beta chain). The antigen is unknown. Some clones are missing from TCRdb's copy, which holds only in-frame ones; the method was immunoSEQ multiplex PCR. The clone table shows over 140,000 clones, with the ten largest holding around 2.4%. This record belongs to a study of T cell responses to AZD1222 COVID-19 vaccine. The V segment lost 5 bases and the J segment 3 bases; nucleotides outside the gene matches: 9. The CDR3 has 15 residues. The germline CDR1 and CDR2 sequences are MNHNY and SVGAGI (reference sequence). Findings of the study overall: Recipients of two AZD1222 doses showed rising Spike-specific TCR breadth and depth. The sample set comprised mostly white British donors with more females, and clonal diversity was possibly underestimated. There were vaccine-associated CD4 TCRs across spike, dominant at 160-218 and 743-854. The number of AZD1222 recipients seropositive at baseline was only five to seven.

The V and J genes are TRBV6-6 and TRBJ1-1, with TRBD1 identical over 7 bases. The sequence came from an adult in good health. Sequencing used peripheral blood. As DNA, the CDR3 is TGTGCCAGCAGTGAGACAGGGCCCCAGTACACTGAAGCTTTCTTT. Its translation: CASSETGPQYTEAFF.